This TCR beta chain is from a study of vaccination and CD4 T cells after COVID-19. TCRdb recomputed calls from the PCR reads with MiXCR, one row per CDR3 protein. The sample has 35,000 to 45,000 distinct CDR3 sequences; around 33% are singletons. Time point given: late sampling 161 to 241 days after vaccination in three convalescent patients. In germline, CDR1 is LNHNV, CDR2 YYDKDF (reference sequence). There are 16 residues in the CDR3. V lost 6 bases, J lost 3 bases, and 10 bases stayed unmatched. This clonotype was recorded a few times. Source: CD4+ T cells from blood, taken about 7 months after SARS-CoV-2 vaccination. This TCR came from a human donor who had recovered from COVID-19. The rearrangement uses TRBV15 and TRBJ2-2; the match to TRBD1 covers 7 bases. The CDR3 region has the DNA TGTGCCACCAGTTCCCGAGGGGGCTTGTACACCGGGGAGCTGTTTTTT. It is translated as CATSSRGGLYTGELFF.